A selection of T cell receptor beta chains follows, all from one sample in a study of blood T cell repertoires in COVID-19. Produced via immunoSEQ multiplex PCR; TCRdb's table is partial and in-frame only. The sample lists about 150,000 clones; about 80% were seen once. Sequencing used PBMCs or T cells enriched from blood (not recorded which). These receptors were taken from a man aged 45-60 years who had recovered from COVID-19. Each CDR3 is given with its conserved first and last residue. Fields, in order: V gene, J gene, clone size, D gene, CDR3 protein, CDR3 DNA. D genes are given only for firm matches. Some rows mark clone size as missing; the rest say once, few, many or name a class of expanded clone.

v_call: TRBV5-1
j_call: TRBJ1-2
clone_size: -
d_call: TRBD1
cdr3_aa: CASSTGPDRALGKGGYTF
cdr3_nt: TGCGCCAGCAGCACTGGCCCGGACAGGGCGCTCGGGAAGGGAGGCTACACCTTC

v_call: TRBV5-4
j_call: TRBJ2-2
clone_size: -
d_call: -
cdr3_aa: CASSLDPGGNTGELFF
cdr3_nt: TGTGCCAGCAGCTTGGATCCAGGGGGGAATACCGGGGAGCTGTTTTTT

v_call: TRBV12-3/TRBV12-4
j_call: TRBJ2-7
clone_size: -
d_call: TRBD1
cdr3_aa: CASSDRGSYEQYF
cdr3_nt: TGTGCCAGCAGTGACAGGGGATCCTACGAGCAGTACTTC

v_call: TRBV5-1
j_call: TRBJ2-5
clone_size: -
d_call: TRBD1
cdr3_aa: CASSLFPGTGAETQYF
cdr3_nt: TGCGCCAGCAGCTTATTCCCCGGGACAGGGGCGGAGACCCAGTACTTC

v_call: TRBV9
j_call: TRBJ1-3
clone_size: -
d_call: -
cdr3_aa: CASSVVAGYSGNTIYF
cdr3_nt: TGTGCCAGCAGCGTTGTTGCGGGTTACTCTGGAAACACCATATATTTT

v_call: TRBV7-3
j_call: TRBJ2-5
clone_size: -
d_call: TRBD1
cdr3_aa: CASSLIQGQTQYF
cdr3_nt: TGTGCCAGCAGCTTAATACAGGGGCAGACCCAGTACTTC

v_call: TRBV7-3
j_call: TRBJ2-1
clone_size: -
d_call: TRBD1
cdr3_aa: CASSLGTGAINEQFF
cdr3_nt: TGTGCCAGCAGCCTCGGGACAGGGGCTATCAATGAGCAGTTCTTC

v_call: TRBV19
j_call: TRBJ2-1
clone_size: -
d_call: -
cdr3_aa: CASRARQLQFNEQFF
cdr3_nt: TGTGCCAGTAGAGCCAGACAGTTACAATTTAATGAGCAGTTCTTC

v_call: TRBV4-3
j_call: TRBJ1-1
clone_size: -
d_call: TRBD1
cdr3_aa: CASSQDFFGTGGMSTEAFF
cdr3_nt: TGCGCCAGCAGCCAAGATTTTTTTGGGACAGGGGGTATGTCCACTGAAGCTTTCTTT

v_call: TRBV29-1
j_call: TRBJ2-7
clone_size: -
d_call: TRBD1
cdr3_aa: CSVEGDRAGEQYF
cdr3_nt: TGCAGCGTTGAAGGCGACAGGGCCGGCGAGCAGTACTTC

v_call: TRBV2
j_call: TRBJ2-7
clone_size: -
d_call: -
cdr3_aa: CASSRQGRAYEQYF
cdr3_nt: TGTGCCAGCAGTCGACAGGGGAGGGCCTACGAGCAGTACTTC

v_call: TRBV12-5
j_call: TRBJ2-5
clone_size: few
d_call: TRBD1
cdr3_aa: CASGTGTGPFQETQYF
cdr3_nt: TGTGCTAGTGGCACTGGGACAGGACCTTTCCAAGAGACCCAGTACTTC

v_call: TRBV6-4
j_call: TRBJ2-4
clone_size: -
d_call: TRBD1
cdr3_aa: CASRSGTGGIAKNIQYF
cdr3_nt: TGTGCCAGCAGGTCCGGGACAGGGGGCATAGCCAAAAACATTCAGTACTTC

v_call: TRBV9
j_call: TRBJ2-3
clone_size: -
d_call: TRBD2
cdr3_aa: CASSVGAWGGSDTQYF
cdr3_nt: TGTGCCAGCAGCGTAGGAGCCTGGGGGGGTTCGGATACGCAGTATTTT